This TCR beta chain was sequenced for a study of metastatic and nonmetastatic thyroid tumors. MiXCR was used by TCRdb to re-call the PCR reads. The table has tens of thousands of clones, 13% seen once. Each patient went into thyroid surgery without having received any treatment. Trimming removed 5 bases from V and 5 bases from J, with 15 bases in between. Per germline, CDR1 MNHNS and CDR2 SASEGT. This CDR3 region has 14 residues. This sequence was found in a female donor with papillary thyroid cancer or a benign thyroid nodule (not recorded which). Some clones in this sample may be carry-over from other donors' samples. The genes are TRBV6-1 and TRBJ1-1; D is ambiguous. The sequenced material came from blood. The CDR3 here is CASSSSLWMTEAFF. In DNA form, the CDR3 reads TGTGCCAGCAGTTCCAGCCTCTGGATGACTGAAGCTTTCTTT.